Sequencing of this TCR beta chain was carried out in a study of T cell responses to AZD1222 COVID-19 vaccine. Study-wide findings and caveats: Researchers took repertoire samples only after the peak T cell response had come. Spike was spanned by vaccine-associated CD4 TCRs, which were dominant at 160-218 and 743-854. An increase in Spike-specific TCR breadth and depth was observed after two AZD1222 doses. Mostly white British, mostly female donors; authors suggested clonal diversity may be underestimated.

This CDR3 comprises 14 residues. The germline V and J ends were trimmed by 1 base and 10 bases, with 14 bases remaining between them. Germline CDR1 reads LNHDA; CDR2 reads SQIVND (reference sequence). As to this clone: Antigen specificity is unknown.

Clones were sequenced by immunoSEQ multiplex PCR, and TCRdb holds only the in-frame ones, with some missing. The data contain about 97,000 clones, roughly 84% of them singletons. This material consisted of peripheral blood, taken on day 0 of AZD1222 vaccination. The TCR was taken from an adult in good health. The rearrangement uses TRBV19 and TRBJ2-1, with TRBD2 as a possible D gene (7 bases). The CDR3 protein is CASSIAGGGGEQFF. In nucleotides, the CDR3 is TGTGCCAGTAGTATAGCTGGCGGGGGCGGGGAGCAGTTCTTC.